What follows are 7 T cell receptor beta chains derived from one specimen sequenced in a study of blood T cell repertoires in COVID-19. TCRdb's table, derived via immunoSEQ multiplex PCR, lists solely in-frame clones and lacks some. The sample holds under 150,000 clones, 70% to 90% seen once. The sample comprised peripheral blood. These receptors all come from a woman in her forties or fifties with acute or convalescent COVID-19.

V is TRBV29-1 and J is TRBJ2-5, with 9 bases that match TRBD1. The germline V gene encodes CDR1 SQVTM and CDR2 ANQGSEA. V lost 4 bases to trimming and J lost 3 bases; unmatched junction nucleotides: 3. This CDR3 comprises 13 residues. CDR3 loop: CSVVRTGEETQYF. CDR3 DNA: TGCAGCGTTGTCCGGACAGGGGAAGAGACCCAGTACTTC.

V and J are TRBV21-1 and TRBJ1-2; TRBD1 was called by the table and not checked on the DNA. TRBV21-1 is an annotated pseudogene. This CDR3 is 16 amino acids long. DNA of the CDR3: TGTGCCAGCAGCAAATTCCGACAGGCTCCCGTCTATGGCTACACCTTC. Amino acid sequence: CASSKFRQAPVYGYTF.

This chain joins TRBV7-9 and TRBJ1-5; D possibly corresponds to TRBD1 (6 bases). The length of the CDR3 is 15 residues. With 5 bases removed from V and 0 bases from J, the gap between germline ends came to 11 bases. CDR1 is SEHNR and CDR2 is FQNEAQ in the germline V gene (reference sequence). CDR3 nucleotides: TGTGCCAGCAGCCTAGGACAGCATAGCAATCAGCCCCAGCATTTT. It is translated as CASSLGQHSNQPQHF.

The V and J genes are TRBV6-1 and TRBJ1-1; tentative D call: TRBD1 (5 bases). The V and J ends lost 2 bases and 4 bases respectively, with 17 bases between them. The CDR3 contains 16 residues. Germline V gene data show CDR1 as MNHNS and CDR2 as SASEGT. This CDR3 is CASSELPGGRSTEAFF. DNA for the CDR3: TGTGCCAGCAGTGAACTACCGGGGGGTCGAAGCACTGAAGCTTTCTTT.

This sequence joins TRBV6-6 and TRBJ2-2; TRBD1 matches 9 bases. Germline lookup yields CDR1 MNHNY and CDR2 SVGAGI (reference sequence). The ends lost 6 bases at V and 7 bases at J; junction bases unmatched: 12. The CDR3 contains 16 residues. The CDR3 sequence: CASRRPGTGRNGELFF. The CDR3, as DNA: TGTGCCAGCAGACGCCCCGGGACAGGGAGGAACGGGGAGCTGTTTTTT.

The V and J genes are TRBV6-5 and TRBJ2-7; 8 bases line up with TRBD1. With V trimmed by 7 bases and J by 3 bases, 5 bases remained unmatched. In germline, CDR1 is MNHEY, CDR2 SVGAGI. The length of the CDR3 is 13 residues. CDR3 bases: TGTGCCAGCATTCGGACAGGGAGCTACGAGCAGTACTTC. Translating gives CASIRTGSYEQYF.

This chain joins TRBV7-2 and TRBJ2-1, with D hard to call. The germline V gene encodes CDR1 SGHTA and CDR2 FQGNSA. CDR3 length: 12 residues. Trimming left V 5 bases short and J 5 bases short, with 7 bases between. DNA for the CDR3: TGTGCCAGCAGCCCTGGCAACAATGAGCAGTTCTTC. Translation: CASSPGNNEQFF.